This T cell receptor (beta chain) was sequenced in a study of blood T cell repertoires in COVID-19. The CDR3 sequence is 15 residues long. In germline, CDR1 is MDHEN, CDR2 SYDVKM. V was trimmed by 6 bases and J by 4 bases, leaving 18 bases between them. This clone has only one observation. Sequenced by immunoSEQ multiplex PCR; TCRdb stores in-frame clones only, minus some. Of 120,000 to 150,000 clones in the sample, around 80% were seen once. The chain is built from TRBV28 and TRBJ1-2; D ambiguous. Sequencing was carried out using PBMCs or T cells enriched from blood (not recorded which). The receptor comes from a woman younger than 30 who had been exposed to COVID-19. CDR3 DNA: TGTGCCAGCAGACCCCATCAGCTGGGGAGCTATGGCTACACCTTC. This translates into CASRPHQLGSYGYTF.